The sample holds a few counts of the clone carrying this T cell receptor beta chain. The authors obtained roughly 1.8 micrograms of genomic DNA from cryopreserved PBMCs for TCR beta libraries. The data stem from a study of cytotoxic CD8 clonotypes in ibrutinib-treated CLL. Study summary: Researchers reported approximately twelve relapsed/refractory and approximately 16 treatment-naive patients, roughly 17 of them IGHV unmutated.

Measured with immunoSEQ multiplex PCR; TCRdb has only the in-frame clones, and not every one. Of over 110,000 clones in the sample, approximately 90% were seen once. The V and J ends lost 4 bases and 7 bases respectively, with 10 bases between them. The CDR3 consists of 12 residues. Germline-derived CDR1 and CDR2 are SQVTM and ANQGSEA. The gene calls are TRBV29-1 and TRBJ1-4; D gene unclear. Specimen: PBMCs, collected after 12 months of ibrutinib treatment. This clonotype was sampled from a human donor with chronic lymphocytic leukemia. CDR3 coding DNA: TGCAGCGTTGGCGGAGGAGTTGAAAAACTGTTTTTT. Its translation: CSVGGGVEKLFF.